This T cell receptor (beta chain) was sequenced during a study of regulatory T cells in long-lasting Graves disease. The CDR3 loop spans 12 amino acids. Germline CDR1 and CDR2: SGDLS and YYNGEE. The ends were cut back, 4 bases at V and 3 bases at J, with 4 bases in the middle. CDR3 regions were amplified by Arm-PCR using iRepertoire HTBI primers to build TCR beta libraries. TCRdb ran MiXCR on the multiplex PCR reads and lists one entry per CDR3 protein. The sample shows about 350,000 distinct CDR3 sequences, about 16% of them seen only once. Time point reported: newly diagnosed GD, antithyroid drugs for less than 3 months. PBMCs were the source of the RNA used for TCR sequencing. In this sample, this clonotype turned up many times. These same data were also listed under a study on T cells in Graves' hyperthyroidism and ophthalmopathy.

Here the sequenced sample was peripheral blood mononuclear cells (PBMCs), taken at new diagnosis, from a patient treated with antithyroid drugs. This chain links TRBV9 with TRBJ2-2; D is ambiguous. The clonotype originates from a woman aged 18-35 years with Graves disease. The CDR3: CASSSHTGELFF. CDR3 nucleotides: TGTGCCAGCAGCTCCCACACCGGGGAGCTGTTTTTT.